What follows are 10 T cell receptor beta chains derived from one specimen sequenced in a study of technical replicates of blood from a handful of donors. Sequencing used immunoSEQ multiplex PCR; TCRdb keeps in-frame clones, though not all of them. Of some 69,000 clones detected, over 80% appear once; the ten largest clones hold approximately 4.6%. The sample consisted of PBMCs. The source of these receptors is a human donor in good health. Some clones in this sample may be carry-over from other donors' samples.

This sequence joins TRBV5-1 and TRBJ2-3; D perhaps matches TRBD2 (6 bases). Trimming left V 0 bases short and J 7 bases short, with 18 bases between. The CDR3 contains 16 residues. Germline-derived CDR1 and CDR2 are SGHRS and YFSETQ. This CDR3 reads CASSLDGLPGQNTQYF. The CDR3 nucleotides are TGCGCCAGCAGCTTGGACGGACTACCCGGGCAGAATACGCAGTATTTT.

The chain combines TRBV30 with TRBJ1-4; D is unresolved. Deletions cut 2 bases from V and 1 base from J, with 8 bases between. This CDR3 is built from 14 residues. The V gene's germline CDR1 is GTSNPN and CDR2 SVGIG (reference sequence). CDR3 DNA: TGTGCCTGGAGTCTGGGGAGAACTAATGAAAAACTGTTTTTT. This codes for CAWSLGRTNEKLFF.

The V and J genes are TRBV6-5 and TRBJ1-1; TRBD1 matches 10 bases. CDR1 and CDR2 from the germline V gene are MNHEY and SVGAGI. This CDR3 is built from 14 residues. V lost 6 bases to trimming and J lost 5 bases; unmatched junction nucleotides: 6. The CDR3 protein is CASSRQGARTEAFF. CDR3 sequence (DNA): TGTGCCAGCAGCCGACAGGGGGCTCGGACTGAAGCTTTCTTT.

This chain connects TRBV5-5 to TRBJ1-1; unclear D gene. Germline V gene data show CDR1 as SGHKS and CDR2 as YYEKEE (reference sequence). With 0 bases removed from V and 3 bases from J, the gap between germline ends came to 12 bases. The CDR3 is made up of 15 amino acids. DNA for the CDR3: TGTGCCAGCAGCTTGGGGGCGGAGGGATACACTGAAGCTTTCTTT. It encodes CASSLGAEGYTEAFF.

The rearrangement joins TRBV6-5 to TRBJ2-7; tentatively, D is TRBD1 (5 bases). This CDR3 has 13 amino acids. Trimming shortened V by 8 bases and J by 1 base, and 12 bases separated the two germline ends. Looked up from germline, CDR1 is MNHEY and CDR2 is SVGAGI. The DNA for the CDR3 is TGTGCCAGCGCGACGAGGACATCCTACGAGCAGTACTTC. It codes for CASATRTSYEQYF.

J is TRBJ2-5 and V is TRBV7-2, with a possible D match to TRBD1 (5 bases). V dropped 2 bases and J dropped 1 base, with 14 bases sitting between them. The germline V gene has CDR1 SGHTA and CDR2 FQGNSA. CDR3 size: 16 residues. Written as DNA, the CDR3 is TGTGCCAGCAGCTTATTTTCAGGGTTAGGCCAAGAGACCCAGTACTTC. Its translation is CASSLFSGLGQETQYF.

This clone was detected once. The chain couples TRBV30 to TRBJ1-1; D possibly corresponds to TRBD1 (6 bases). Germline assignment: CDR1 GTSNPN and CDR2 SVGIG (reference sequence). The CDR3 is 12 residues long. V was shortened by 2 bases and J by 10 bases, with 14 bases between the two germline ends. The CDR3 DNA reads as TGTGCCTGGAGTCTCCTCAGGGGTATAGCTTTCTTT. Protein product: CAWSLLRGIAFF.

V is TRBV7-2 and J is TRBJ2-7, with TRBD1 matching 10 bases. After removal of 1 base from V and 2 bases from J, the junction contained 5 bases not matched to a gene. In germline, CDR1 is SGHTA, CDR2 FQGNSA. The length of the CDR3 is 16 residues. CDR3 in amino acids: CASSLGAGTGAYEQYF. The CDR3 region has the DNA TGTGCCAGCAGCTTAGGGGCCGGGACAGGGGCCTACGAGCAGTACTTC.

The genes are TRBV7-9 and TRBJ1-5; D gene uncertain. Germline V gene data show CDR1 as SEHNR and CDR2 as FQNEAQ (reference sequence). V was cut by 4 bases and J by 12 bases, with 16 bases left in between. The CDR3 runs 13 residues. CDR3 sequence: CASSSPAGSGQHF. The DNA for the CDR3 is TGTGCCAGCAGCTCCCCCGCAGGTAGTGGCCAGCATTTT.

This chain links TRBV6-1 with TRBJ1-3; D remains ambiguous. CDR1 is MNHNS and CDR2 is SASEGT in the germline V gene. There are 15 residues in the CDR3. Between the trimmed V and J ends, which lost 7 bases and 0 bases, there was a span of 13 bases. This CDR3 reads CASKASPGSGNTIYF. The CDR3 coding sequence is TGTGCCAGCAAAGCGTCCCCCGGCTCTGGAAACACCATATATTTT.